This entry lists 20 T cell receptor beta chains sequenced from one sample in a study of T cells in Graves' hyperthyroidism and ophthalmopathy. Researchers took RNA transcripts and amplified the TCR beta CDR3 regions from them. The HTBI primer set drove a first-round RT-PCR of the TCR CDR3. A single record per CDR3 protein comes from TCRdb applying MiXCR to the multiplex PCR reads. The table shows 500,000 to 800,000 distinct CDR3 sequences, with about 14% occurring only once. The sequenced material came from blood. The receptors were gathered from a woman between 50 and 59 years old with Graves' ophthalmopathy.

This clonotype showed up many times. The chain employs TRBV5-1 and TRBJ1-4; D may be TRBD1 (5 bases). In germline, CDR1 is SGHRS, CDR2 YFSETQ. V lost 5 bases to trimming and J lost 4 bases, with 18 bases between them. The CDR3 is 16 amino acids. In DNA form, the CDR3 reads TGCGCCAGCAGGCCGGGACCCACCTCAGTTAATGAAAAACTGTTTTTT. This codes for CASRPGPTSVNEKLFF. Full variable domain (remainder filled in from reference TRBV5-1 and TRBJ1-4): KAGVTQTPRYLIKTRGQQVTLSCSPISGHRSVSWYQQTPGQGLQFLFEYFSETQRNKGNFPGRFSGRQFSNSRSEMNVSTLELGDSALYLCASRPGPTSVNEKLFFGSGTQLSVL.

The CDR3 DNA reads TGTGCCAGCAGTGAGCAGGGGGATCAGCCCCAGTATTTT. Amino acids: CASSEQGDQPQYF. The J gene is TRBJ1-5, the V gene TRBV2, with 7 nucleotides matching TRBD1. The better agreement between TRBJ2-3 and the DNA end casts doubt on the J call. This CDR3 is 13 amino acids long. Germline V gives CDR1 SNHLY, CDR2 FYNNEI.

In its sample, this clonotype was seen many times. This chain uses TRBV27 with TRBJ2-1, with D possibly matching TRBD2 (5 bases). This CDR3 contains 14 residues. V lost 5 bases to trimming and J lost 8 bases, with 16 bases between them. From germline, CDR1 is MNHEY and CDR2 SMNVEV (reference sequence). CDR3 protein: CASSPNQLVHEQFF. The CDR3 DNA is TGTGCCAGCAGTCCGAATCAACTAGTTCATGAGCAGTTCTTC.

This clonotype was counted at least ten times. The chain uses TRBV28 and TRBJ2-7; 7 bases are a match to TRBD1. The CDR3 has 14 amino acids. Germline CDR1 and CDR2: MDHEN and SYDVKM. With 2 bases clipped from V and 5 bases from J, the junction kept 6 bases outside the gene matches. The CDR3 protein is CASSLLRQGHEQYF. In DNA form, the CDR3 reads TGTGCCAGCAGTTTACTGCGACAGGGCCACGAGCAGTACTTC.

This clonotype was recorded many times. The chain recombines TRBV20-1 with TRBJ2-1, with D uncertain. Trimming stripped 0 bases from V and 5 bases from J, with 8 bases between. The CDR3 consists of 13 residues. Germline CDR1 DFQATT, CDR2 SNEGSKA (reference sequence). CDR3 bases: TGCAGTGCTAGAGATTTAGCTGACAATGAGCAGTTCTTC. Translating it yields CSARDLADNEQFF.

The chain employs TRBV5-4 and TRBJ2-7; 8 positions agree with TRBD1. The CDR3 length is 17 residues. After removal of 4 bases from V and 2 bases from J, the junction contained 14 bases not matched to a gene. Germline loops: CDR1 SGHNT, CDR2 YYREEE (reference sequence). The CDR3 DNA reads as TGTGCCAGCAGCGCCCAAGCAGGGGGCGGGTTAGCCTACGAGCAGTACTTC. It is translated as CASSAQAGGGLAYEQYF.

The V and J genes are TRBV20-1 and TRBJ1-2; D gene uncertain. Looked up from germline, CDR1 is DFQATT and CDR2 is SNEGSKA (reference sequence). The V end lost 0 bases, the J end lost 0 bases, and 23 bases lay between the germline ends. The CDR3 is 19 amino acids. The CDR3 loop is CSARDREGKKSIANYGYTF. CDR3 DNA: TGCAGTGCTAGAGATCGGGAGGGAAAAAAGTCCATAGCTAACTATGGCTACACCTTC.

On this clonotype itself: A read error may explain this, as a much larger clone is one base away. The chain combines TRBV7-2 with TRBJ1-4, with D tentatively TRBD1 (5 bases). CDR1 and CDR2 from the germline V gene are SGHTA and FQGNSA. V was trimmed by 5 bases and J by 12 bases, leaving 28 bases between them. The CDR3 length is 17 residues. The CDR3, as DNA: TGTGCCAGCAGCCTCACCGGGACCGCCATTCAGCGGGAAGAACTGTTTTTT. Amino acids: CASSLTGTAIQREELFF.

This sequence joins TRBV6-1 and TRBJ1-4; TRBD1 matches at 10 bases. Losses at the gene ends were 2 bases for V and 5 bases for J; bases not matched to a gene: 8. Germline V CDR1 and CDR2: MNHNS, SASEGT. The CDR3 totals 17 residues. CDR3 DNA: TGTGCCAGCAGTGAAACCACCGGACAGGGGGTAAATGAAAAACTGTTTTTT. Translation gives CASSETTGQGVNEKLFF.

This clonotype was counted many times. The V gene is TRBV12-3 or TRBV12-4, the J gene TRBJ1-2; a possible D gene is TRBD1 (5 bases). V shed 0 bases and J shed 7 bases, with 9 bases lying between them. The CDR3 covers 13 residues. CDR3 sequence (DNA): TGTGCCAGCAGTTTAGCTCAGGGCACTGGCTACACCTTC. This gives the protein CASSLAQGTGYTF.

Many counts were recorded for this clonotype. This chain joins TRBV7-2 and TRBJ2-2; D gene uncertain. The CDR3 is 16 residues long. The germline V gene encodes CDR1 SGHTA and CDR2 FQGNSA. V was clipped by 1 base and J by 4 bases, with 13 bases between them. CDR3 region: CASSLVLGLVTGELFF. The CDR3 DNA reads as TGTGCCAGCAGCTTAGTTCTGGGTTTGGTCACCGGGGAGCTGTTTTTT.

This clonotype was seen many times. V usage is TRBV7-8 and J usage is TRBJ2-1; TRBD2 matches 13 bases. CDR3 length: 15 residues. Germline CDR1 reads SGHVS; CDR2 reads FQNEAQ. The ends lost 3 bases at V and 5 bases at J; junction bases unmatched: 1. The CDR3 loop is CASSLGLAGNNEQFF. The CDR3 DNA follows: TGTGCCAGCAGCTTGGGACTAGCGGGAAACAATGAGCAGTTCTTC.

This clonotype was counted ten times or more. The chain employs TRBV2 and TRBJ2-5, with TRBD1 matching over 10 bases. Per the germline V gene, CDR1 is SNHLY and CDR2 is FYNNEI. This CDR3 spans 16 amino acids. Unmatched junction bases numbered 12, after V lost 6 bases and J lost 5 bases. The CDR3 spells CASSSDRGPRGETQYF. In DNA, the CDR3 is TGTGCCAGCAGCTCCGACAGGGGGCCGCGAGGGGAGACCCAGTACTTC.

In its sample, this clonotype was seen many times. V is TRBV18 and J is TRBJ2-3, with 12 bases matching TRBD2. Germline CDR1 KGHSH, CDR2 LQKENI. The CDR3 runs 16 residues. V shed 2 bases, J shed 4 bases, and the junction held 4 bases outside the gene matches. CDR3 protein: CASSPWTSGKADTQYF. CDR3 DNA sequence: TGTGCCAGCTCACCATGGACTAGCGGGAAAGCAGATACGCAGTATTTT.

This clonotype was seen ten or more times. The chain is built from TRBV29-1 and TRBJ2-7; D is undetermined. The V end lost 7 bases, the J end lost 2 bases, and 12 bases lay between the germline ends. The CDR3 runs to 12 residues. The germline V gene encodes CDR1 SQVTM and CDR2 ANQGSEA. For the CDR3, the DNA is TGCAGCGCGCTGACGGAGACCTACGAGCAGTACTTC. Its protein product is CSALTETYEQYF.

The chain links TRBV19 to TRBJ2-2; TRBD2 matches at 7 bases. This CDR3 has 15 residues. The trim removed 6 bases at V and 3 bases at J, leaving 7 bases unmatched. Looked up from germline, CDR1 is LNHDA and CDR2 is SQIVND (reference sequence). The CDR3 loop is CASRNRDYYTGELFF. Here the CDR3 DNA reads TGTGCCAGTAGAAACCGGGACTATTACACCGGGGAGCTGTTTTTT. Based on the CDR3 plus reference TRBV19 and TRBJ2-2, the full variable domain is DGGITQSPKYLFRKEGQNVTLSCEQNLNHDAMYWYRQDPGQGLRLIYYSQIVNDFQKGDIAEGYSVSREKKESFPLTVTSAQKNPTAFYLCASRNRDYYTGELFFGEGSRLTVL.

The table lists this clonotype with many counts. CDR3 in DNA: TGTGCCAGCAGCCAAGATTGGGTAAGATGGACTGAAGCTTTCTTT. Amino acids: CASSQDWVRWTEAFF. This chain links TRBV3-1 with TRBJ1-1; D not resolved. The germline V and J ends were trimmed by 0 bases and 5 bases, with 13 bases remaining between them. CDR1 is LGHDT, CDR2 YNNKEL, per germline (reference sequence). The CDR3 is made up of 15 amino acids.

This clonotype showed up just a few times. The chain couples TRBV3-1 to TRBJ1-5, with D possibly being TRBD1 (5 bases). The CDR3 has 16 amino acids. Germline V gene sequence: CDR1 LGHDT, CDR2 YNNKEL (reference sequence). Trimming left V 1 base short and J 2 bases short, with 12 bases between. The CDR3 reads CASSQGGRGGNQPQHF. The CDR3 region has the DNA TGTGCCAGCAGCCAAGGGGGCAGAGGGGGCAATCAGCCCCAGCATTTT.

Comment on this clonotype: A read error is possible here, since a much larger clone lies one base away. V and J are TRBV20-1 and TRBJ2-1; 15 bases map to TRBD2. This CDR3 has 14 residues. Germline CDR1 is DFQATT and CDR2 is SNEGSKA (reference sequence). The chain's CDR3 is CSATGTSGRNGQFF. CDR3 bases: TGCAGTGCCACCGGGACTAGCGGGAGGAATGGGCAGTTCTTC.

The genes are TRBV19 and TRBJ2-5; a weak D match, TRBD1 (5 bases). This CDR3 is 15 amino acids long. Germline-derived CDR1 and CDR2 are LNHDA and SQIVND (reference sequence). V lost 4 bases and J lost 4, with 16 bases in between. Here the CDR3 reads CASSTQAGWSETQYF. CDR3 DNA sequence: TGTGCCAGTAGTACCCAAGCAGGGTGGTCAGAGACCCAGTACTTC.